This T cell receptor (beta chain) was profiled in a study of identical twins. Template switching introduced a universal primer site, and the cDNA bore unique molecular identifiers. Using its own MiXCR run on the 5' RACE reads, TCRdb lists one record per CDR3 protein. The sample contains around 300,000 distinct CDR3 sequences, about 8.1% of which appear only once. Only healthy Caucasians were enrolled as donors. Germline V CDR1 and CDR2: SNHLY, FYNNEI. V gave up 6 bases and J gave up 2 bases, with 15 bases separating them. The CDR3 consists of 15 residues. This same sample was also taken into another study, of yellow fever vaccine responses in identical twins.

The receptor comes from a woman between 18 and 29 years old in good health. J is TRBJ2-3 and V is TRBV2; a possible D gene is TRBD2 (5 bases). The source material was memory (CD45RO+) T cells sorted from blood. As DNA, the CDR3 is TGTGCCAGCAGGCTGAGCGGAACAAACACAGATACGCAGTATTTT. Protein product: CASRLSGTNTDTQYF.